This T cell receptor beta chain came from a study of blood T cell repertoires in COVID-19. Profiled with immunoSEQ multiplex PCR; TCRdb holds only in-frame clones, not every one. This sample has approximately 46,000 clones; 75% to 85% occur once, and the top ten carry around 8%. This clone occurred a few times. V was shortened by 5 bases and J by 2 bases, with 9 bases between the two germline ends. Per germline, CDR1 SEHNR and CDR2 FQNEAQ (reference sequence). There are 13 residues in the CDR3. This clonotype was sampled from a human donor in a cohort sampled during active COVID-19. The V and J genes are TRBV7-9 and TRBJ1-1; unclear D gene. Sequenced input: peripheral blood. The CDR3 region is CASSDTSNTEAFF. The CDR3 DNA sequence: TGTGCCAGCAGCGATACAAGTAACACTGAAGCTTTCTTT.